This TCR beta chain was profiled in a study of identical twins. Study results and caveats: Cross-sectional statistical analysis was relied on for the conclusions, without the same donors being followed.

Healthy Caucasians alone served as donors. Points on this clonotype: Its antigen is currently unknown.

TCRdb reprocessed the 5' RACE reads with MiXCR, giving one entry per CDR3 protein. This table holds around 480,000 distinct CDR3 sequences, approximately 14% found once. The sample was also reused in another study, on yellow fever vaccine responses in identical twins.

This TCR was sampled from a woman between 18 and 30 years old in good health. Sequenced: CD4+ T cells sorted from blood.

CDR3 amino acids: CASSYREAQPQHF. CDR3 sequence (DNA): TGTGCCAGCAGTTACAGGGAAGCTCAGCCCCAGCATTTT. This chain joins TRBV2 and TRBJ1-5; a possible D gene is TRBD1 (6 bases). The CDR3 has 13 amino acids. The V and J ends lost 5 bases and 6 bases respectively, with 11 bases between them. Per the germline V gene, CDR1 is SNHLY and CDR2 is FYNNEI.